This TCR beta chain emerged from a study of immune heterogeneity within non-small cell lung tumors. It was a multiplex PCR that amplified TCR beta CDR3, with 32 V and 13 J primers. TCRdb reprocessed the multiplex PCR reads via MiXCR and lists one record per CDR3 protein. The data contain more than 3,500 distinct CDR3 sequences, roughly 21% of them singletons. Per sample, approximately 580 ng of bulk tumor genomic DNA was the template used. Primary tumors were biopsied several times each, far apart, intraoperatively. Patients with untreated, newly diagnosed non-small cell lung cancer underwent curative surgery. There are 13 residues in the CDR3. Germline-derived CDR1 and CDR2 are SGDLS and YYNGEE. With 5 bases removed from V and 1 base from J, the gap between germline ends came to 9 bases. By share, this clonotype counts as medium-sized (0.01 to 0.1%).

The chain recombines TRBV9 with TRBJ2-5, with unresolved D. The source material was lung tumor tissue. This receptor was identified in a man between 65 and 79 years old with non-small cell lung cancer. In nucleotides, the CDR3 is TGTGCCAGCAGTTTTGGATCCCAAGAGACCCAGTACTTC. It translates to CASSFGSQETQYF.